The T cell receptor (beta chain) described here comes from a study of T cell changes during pregnancy in multiple sclerosis. The protocol was immunoSEQ multiplex PCR, while the TCRdb copy is restricted to in-frame clones and leaves out a portion. The table lists roughly 49,000 clones, around 94% of them singletons. This clone has only one observation. The CDR3 is 14 amino acids. Trimming pared 6 bases from V and 1 base from J, leaving 12 bases between. Germline lookup yields CDR1 MNHNY and CDR2 SVGAGI (reference sequence). The sequence was obtained from a female donor in good health, enrolled as a control in a pregnancy study. Sequencing used CD4+ T cells from peripheral blood mononuclear cells, obtained in the second trimester of pregnancy. The chain joins TRBV6-6 to TRBJ1-1; TRBD1 might be the D (6 bases). CDR3 region: CASRLTGPNTEAFF. CDR3 sequence (DNA): TGTGCCAGCAGGCTCACAGGGCCGAACACTGAAGCTTTCTTT.